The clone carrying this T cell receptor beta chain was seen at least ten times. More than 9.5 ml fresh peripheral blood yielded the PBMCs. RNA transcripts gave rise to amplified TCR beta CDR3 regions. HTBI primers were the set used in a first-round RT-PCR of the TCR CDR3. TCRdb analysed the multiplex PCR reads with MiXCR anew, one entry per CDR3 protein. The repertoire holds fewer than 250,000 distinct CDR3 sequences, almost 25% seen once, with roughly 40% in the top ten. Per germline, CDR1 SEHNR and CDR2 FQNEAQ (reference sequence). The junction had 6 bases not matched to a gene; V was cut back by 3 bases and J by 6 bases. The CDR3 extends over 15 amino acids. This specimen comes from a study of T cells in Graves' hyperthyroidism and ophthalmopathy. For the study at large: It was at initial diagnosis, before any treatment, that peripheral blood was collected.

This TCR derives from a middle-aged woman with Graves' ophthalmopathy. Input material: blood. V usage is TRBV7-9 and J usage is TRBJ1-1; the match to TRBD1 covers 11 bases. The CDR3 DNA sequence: TGTGCCAGCAGCTTGTCCGGGACAGGGGGTTCTGAAGCTTTCTTT. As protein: CASSLSGTGGSEAFF.